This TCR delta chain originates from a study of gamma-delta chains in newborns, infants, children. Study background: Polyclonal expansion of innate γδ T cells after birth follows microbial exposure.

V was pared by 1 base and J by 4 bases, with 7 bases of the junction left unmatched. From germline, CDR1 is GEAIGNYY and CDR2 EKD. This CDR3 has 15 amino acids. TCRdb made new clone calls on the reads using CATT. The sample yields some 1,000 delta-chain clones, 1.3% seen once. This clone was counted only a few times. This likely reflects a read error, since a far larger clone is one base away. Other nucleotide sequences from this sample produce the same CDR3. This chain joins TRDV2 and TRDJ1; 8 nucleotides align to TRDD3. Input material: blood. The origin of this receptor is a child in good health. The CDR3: CACDTMGDGGDKLIF. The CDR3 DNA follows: TGTGCCTGTGACACAATGGGGGATGGTGGCGATAAACTCATCTTT.